Following are 29 T cell receptor beta chains from one sample sequenced in a study of technical replicates of blood from a handful of donors. Only in-frame clones appear in the TCRdb table, and some are missing; sequencing was by immunoSEQ multiplex PCR. In the table there are tens of thousands of clones, approximately 94% of which are singletons. Material for sequencing was T cells isolated from PBMCs. The source is a human donor in good health.

The J gene is TRBJ1-1, the V gene TRBV11-2, with TRBD1 as a possible D gene (6 bases). In germline, CDR1 is SGHAT, CDR2 FQNNGV. Trimming cost V 3 bases and J 3 bases, with 11 bases left between them. The CDR3 runs to 14 residues. CDR3 DNA sequence: TGTGCCAGCAGCTTCGGCAGGGGTTACACTGAAGCTTTCTTT. Encoded protein: CASSFGRGYTEAFF.

This rearrangement joins TRBV5-1 to TRBJ2-3; 9 nucleotides align to TRBD2. The germline gives CDR1 SGHRS, CDR2 YFSETQ. The V and J ends lost 2 bases and 6 bases, in that order; junction bases with no gene match: 4. This CDR3 spans 14 amino acids. The CDR3 nucleotides are TGCGCCAGCAGCTTTGGAGCGGGAGGTGATACGCAGTATTTT. As protein: CASSFGAGGDTQYF.

The CDR3 nucleotides read TGTGCCAGCAGCTTAGTGGTGGGGGGGATCACTGAAGCTTTCTTT. Its protein is CASSLVVGGITEAFF. V usage is TRBV11-2 and J usage is TRBJ1-1, with TRBD1 as a possible D gene (5 bases). This CDR3 spans 15 amino acids. Germline-derived CDR1 and CDR2 are SGHAT and FQNNGV. V was clipped by 1 base and J by 4 bases, with 13 bases between them. The variable domain in full, with the rest retrieved from reference TRBV11-2 and TRBJ1-1, is EAGVAQSPRYKIIEKRQSVAFWCNPISGHATLYWYQQILGQGPKLLIQFQNNGVVDDSQLPKDRFSAERLKGVDSTLKIQPAKLEDSAVYLCASSLVVGGITEAFFGQGTRLTVV.

J is TRBJ1-2 and V is TRBV9, with no clear D. The V end was cut by 0 bases, the J end by 4 bases, with 10 bases between. Germline values: CDR1 SGDLS, CDR2 YYNGEE. This CDR3 spans 14 amino acids. CDR3 nucleotides: TGTGCCAGCAGCGTAGGAACAGCCAGCTATGGCTACACCTTC. As protein: CASSVGTASYGYTF.

V gene TRBV7-3 combines with J gene TRBJ2-1; 7 bases map to TRBD1. The trim removed 4 bases at V and 6 bases at J, leaving 12 bases unmatched. Germline CDR1 and CDR2: SGHTA and FQGTGA. The CDR3 consists of 16 residues. DNA of the CDR3: TGTGCCAGCAGCTACTCAGGGGGTCGCCAGGGCAATGAGCAGTTCTTC. Its protein product is CASSYSGGRQGNEQFF.

This clone has a handful of counts. The chain employs TRBV7-8 and TRBJ2-7, with 11 bases aligning to TRBD2. Germline assignment: CDR1 SGHVS and CDR2 FQNEAQ. V lost 5 bases to trimming and J lost 2 bases; unmatched junction nucleotides: 5. The CDR3 runs 15 residues. CDR3 protein: CASSVGLAVTYEQYF. The CDR3, as DNA: TGTGCCAGCAGCGTGGGACTAGCGGTGACCTACGAGCAGTACTTC.

This chain uses TRBV9 with TRBJ2-2; D is unclear. V was pared by 1 base and J by 3 bases, with 7 bases between. There are 14 residues in the CDR3. Germline V gene lookup returns CDR1 SGDLS and CDR2 YYNGEE. The CDR3, as DNA: TGTGCCAGCAGCGTACCGCCGGACACCGGGGAGCTGTTTTTT. Protein: CASSVPPDTGELFF.

Only one count was recorded for this clone. The rearrangement links TRBV27 to TRBJ1-1; 8 nucleotides line up with TRBD1. The CDR3 has 15 residues. Germline-derived CDR1 and CDR2 are MNHEY and SMNVEV (reference sequence). V shed 5 bases, J shed 0 bases, and the junction held 5 bases outside the gene matches. The CDR3 sequence: CASSLQGALNTEAFF. The DNA of the CDR3 is TGTGCCAGCAGTCTGCAGGGGGCGTTGAACACTGAAGCTTTCTTT.

V is TRBV13 and J is TRBJ2-3; 9 bases align to TRBD2. Germline CDR1 and CDR2: PRHDT and FYEKMQ (reference sequence). The CDR3 has 19 amino acids. Trimming cost V 5 bases and J 2 bases; bases outside gene matches: 17. This CDR3 is CASSPGPGTSFGITDTQYF. The CDR3 DNA is TGTGCCAGCAGCCCCGGACCCGGGACTAGCTTCGGAATCACAGATACGCAGTATTTT.

The chain couples TRBV7-6 to TRBJ2-3, with D perhaps matching TRBD1 (5 bases). Germline-derived CDR1 and CDR2 are SGHVS and FNYEAQ. This CDR3 is built from 11 residues. Trimming shortened V by 7 bases and J by 6 bases, and 8 bases separated the two germline ends. CDR3 bases: TGTGCCAGCACCCCAGGGGATACGCAGTATTTT. It yields the protein CASTPGDTQYF.

Remarks on this clone: One end of the junction does not line up with germline, which may come from a read error. This chain links TRBV30 with TRBJ2-3; 11 bases fit TRBD2. Per germline, CDR1 GTSNPN and CDR2 SVGIG (reference sequence). The CDR3 covers 16 residues. Written as DNA, the CDR3 is TGTGCCTGGAGTTTGGGGACTAGCGGAAGCAGAGATACGCAGTATTTT. Amino acids: CAWSLGTSGSRDTQYF.

The V gene is TRBV11-2, the J gene TRBJ1-2, with 7 bases that match TRBD1. The CDR3 runs to 14 residues. V trimming: 4 bases; J trimming: 4 bases; junction bases outside the gene matches: 6. The germline CDR1 and CDR2 sequences are SGHAT and FQNNGV. The CDR3 DNA is TGTGCCAGCAGCTCCTTCCGACAGGGCTATGGCTACACCTTC. Translation: CASSSFRQGYGYTF. Drawing the rest from reference TRBV11-2 and TRBJ1-2, the complete variable domain is EAGVAQSPRYKIIEKRQSVAFWCNPISGHATLYWYQQILGQGPKLLIQFQNNGVVDDSQLPKDRFSAERLKGVDSTLKIQPAKLEDSAVYLCASSSFRQGYGYTFGSGTRLTVV.

This chain connects TRBV6-1 to TRBJ2-7; a weak D match, TRBD2 (6 bases). V was trimmed by 3 bases and J by 2 bases, leaving 14 bases between them. Germline CDR1 MNHNS, CDR2 SASEGT. The CDR3 covers 15 residues. CDR3 DNA: TGTGCCAGCAGTGAGAAGAGCTTAGCGGCCTACGAGCAGTACTTC. Its protein is CASSEKSLAAYEQYF.

The V and J genes are TRBV10-3 and TRBJ2-2; D is unclear. The CDR3 spans 11 residues. The germline gives CDR1 ENHRY, CDR2 SYGVKD. Trimming removed 9 bases from V and 4 bases from J, with 6 bases in between. The DNA of the CDR3 is TGTGCCATTATGGCCACCGGGGAGCTGTTTTTT. Translated, it gives CAIMATGELFF.

The CDR3 DNA sequence: TGTGCCAGCAGCTTGCAAGGTAGCCTCCATGAGCAGTTCTTC. Amino acids: CASSLQGSLHEQFF. The gene calls are TRBV5-4 and TRBJ2-1; D unresolved. Between the trimmed V and J ends, which lost 1 base and 8 bases, there was a span of 13 bases. This CDR3 region has 14 residues. Germline V gene sequence: CDR1 SGHNT, CDR2 YYREEE (reference sequence).

J is TRBJ2-7 and V is TRBV7-9; D gene ambiguous. The CDR3 extends over 12 amino acids. Germline CDR1 is SEHNR and CDR2 is FQNEAQ (reference sequence). With 3 bases removed from V and 3 bases from J, the gap between germline ends came to 6 bases. The CDR3 region has the DNA TGTGCCAGCAGCTTCTCCCGCTACGAGCAGTACTTC. Its protein product is CASSFSRYEQYF.

V gene TRBV19 combines with J gene TRBJ1-2; D is unresolved. This CDR3 has 13 residues. CDR1 and CDR2 from the germline V gene are LNHDA and SQIVND (reference sequence). The ends were cut back, 2 bases at V and 3 bases at J, with 7 bases in the middle. CDR3 loop: CASSIWGDYGYTF. CDR3 coding DNA: TGTGCCAGTAGTATATGGGGAGACTATGGCTACACCTTC.

This clone was observed once. The J gene is TRBJ2-5, the V gene TRBV4-1, with 9 bases that match TRBD1. The CDR3 loop spans 16 amino acids. J gave up 5 bases and V 6 bases, and 13 bases lay outside the gene matches. Germline V gives CDR1 MGHRA, CDR2 YSYEKL. In DNA, the CDR3 is TGCGCCAGCAGGAGGGGCAAGAAGACAGGGGGGGAGACCCAGTACTTC. Protein sequence: CASRRGKKTGGETQYF.

This rearrangement joins TRBV5-5 to TRBJ2-2, with 7 nucleotides matching TRBD2. The ends lost 1 base at V and 0 bases at J; junction bases unmatched: 3. The CDR3 length is 16 residues. The germline V gene encodes CDR1 SGHKS and CDR2 YYEKEE (reference sequence). The CDR3 loop reads CASSLSSGTNTGELFF. The CDR3 region has the DNA TGTGCCAGCAGCTTGTCTAGCGGAACGAACACCGGGGAGCTGTTTTTT. Full variable domain (missing parts from reference TRBV5-5 and TRBJ2-2): DAGVTQSPTHLIKTRGQQVTLRCSPISGHKSVSWYQQVLGQGPQFIFQYYEKEERGRGNFPDRFSARQFPNYSSELNVNALLLGDSALYLCASSLSSGTNTGELFFGEGSRLTVL.

The genes are TRBV2 and TRBJ2-1; D might be TRBD2 (6 bases). Germline CDR1 reads SNHLY; CDR2 reads FYNNEI. Between the trimmed V and J ends, which lost 2 bases and 5 bases, there was a span of 13 bases. The CDR3 covers 15 residues. The CDR3 nucleotides are TGTGCCAGCAGTGAACGGCGGGGTTCCCACAATGAGCAGTTCTTC. This sequence encodes CASSERRGSHNEQFF. Complete variable domain (other parts from reference TRBV2 and TRBJ2-1): EPEVTQTPSHQVTQMGQEVILRCVPISNHLYFYWYRQILGQKVEFLVSFYNNEISEKSEIFDDQFSVERPDGSNFTLKIRSTKLEDSAMYFCASSERRGSHNEQFFGPGTRLTVL.

This chain links TRBV6-5 with TRBJ2-1, with D possibly being TRBD2 (5 bases). The germline gives CDR1 MNHEY, CDR2 SVGAGI. The CDR3 loop spans 15 amino acids. V lost 7 bases to trimming and J lost 4 bases, with 17 bases between them. In DNA form, the CDR3 reads TGTGCCAGCACTCCGTTGGGCGGGCAATACAATGAGCAGTTCTTC. Translated: CASTPLGGQYNEQFF.

The genes are TRBV11-3 and TRBJ2-7, with 8 bases lining up with TRBD1. J gave up 7 bases and V 6 bases, and 11 bases lay outside the gene matches. The CDR3 totals 14 residues. CDR1 and CDR2 (germline): SGHNT, YENEEA. CDR3: CASSQGALGGEQYF. DNA for the CDR3: TGTGCCAGCAGTCAGGGGGCGCTTGGAGGAGAGCAGTACTTC.

The chain carries TRBV5-6 and TRBJ2-4; D is ambiguous. V shed 8 bases and J shed 0 bases, with 15 bases lying between them. Germline CDR1 SGHDT, CDR2 YYEEEE. CDR3 size: 15 residues. The CDR3 nucleotides are TGTGCCAGTGAAGCTGGTTATCTAGCCAAAAACATTCAGTACTTC. Translated: CASEAGYLAKNIQYF.

The gene calls are TRBV6-6 and TRBJ1-1; possibly TRBD1 for D (6 bases). The CDR3 covers 15 residues. The germline CDR1 and CDR2 sequences are MNHNY and SVGAGI (reference sequence). The V gene lost 4 bases and the J gene lost 0 bases, with 12 bases spanning the gap. The CDR3 DNA follows: TGTGCCAGCAGTTTACAGGGCAGTTTGAACACTGAAGCTTTCTTT. The encoded protein is CASSLQGSLNTEAFF.

The genes are TRBV18 and TRBJ1-1, with a possible D match to TRBD1 (5 bases). The CDR3 has 13 amino acids. Deletions cut 1 base from V and 7 bases from J, with 10 bases between. Germline V CDR1 and CDR2: KGHSH, LQKENI. As DNA, the CDR3 is TGTGCCAGCTCACCACGACAGTCGGTTGAAGCTTTCTTT. Encoded protein: CASSPRQSVEAFF. The full variable domain, with the rest looked up from reference TRBV18 and TRBJ1-1, is NAGVMQNPRHLVRRRGQEARLRCSPMKGHSHVYWYRQLPEEGLKFMVYLQKENIIDESGMPKERFSAEFPKEGPSILRIQQVVRGDSAAYFCASSPRQSVEAFFGQGTRLTVV.

As DNA, the CDR3 is TGTGCCAGCACTCTACAGGGGGGTCACACCGGGGAGCTGTTTTTT. Its translation: CASTLQGGHTGELFF. This chain joins TRBV7-2 and TRBJ2-2; 8 bases map to TRBD1. V shed 7 bases and J 3 bases; nucleotides not matched to a gene: 7. Germline V gene sequence: CDR1 SGHTA, CDR2 FQGNSA. The CDR3 sequence is 15 residues long.

The chain is built from TRBV15 and TRBJ2-6; TRBD1 is a possible D gene (6 bases). V dropped 8 bases and J dropped 0 bases, with 17 bases sitting between them. The CDR3 totals 17 residues. Germline CDR1 reads LNHNV; CDR2 reads YYDKDF (reference sequence). CDR3 in amino acids: CATLDRSTDSGANVLTF. DNA of the CDR3: TGTGCCACCCTAGACAGGTCCACTGACTCTGGGGCCAACGTCCTGACTTTC.

The count of this clone is one. J is TRBJ2-2 and V is TRBV7-2, with D possibly TRBD2 on 6 matching bases. Trimming took 1 base from V and 5 from J, leaving 14 bases between them. CDR3 size: 16 residues. Germline values: CDR1 SGHTA, CDR2 FQGNSA. The CDR3 protein is CASSLVPGVRTGELFF. The CDR3, as DNA: TGTGCCAGCAGCTTAGTGCCGGGAGTAAGGACCGGGGAGCTGTTTTTT.

The chain has TRBV5-3 and TRBJ2-7; TRBD2 aligns across 11 bases. TRBV5-3 falls under the ORF class, with uncertain function. The CDR3 loop spans 17 amino acids. V shed 4 bases, J shed 0 bases, and the junction held 9 bases outside the gene matches. The CDR3, as DNA: TGTGCCAGAAGCGGTGGGACTAGCGGATTACACTCCTACGAGCAGTACTTC. Amino acid sequence: CARSGGTSGLHSYEQYF.